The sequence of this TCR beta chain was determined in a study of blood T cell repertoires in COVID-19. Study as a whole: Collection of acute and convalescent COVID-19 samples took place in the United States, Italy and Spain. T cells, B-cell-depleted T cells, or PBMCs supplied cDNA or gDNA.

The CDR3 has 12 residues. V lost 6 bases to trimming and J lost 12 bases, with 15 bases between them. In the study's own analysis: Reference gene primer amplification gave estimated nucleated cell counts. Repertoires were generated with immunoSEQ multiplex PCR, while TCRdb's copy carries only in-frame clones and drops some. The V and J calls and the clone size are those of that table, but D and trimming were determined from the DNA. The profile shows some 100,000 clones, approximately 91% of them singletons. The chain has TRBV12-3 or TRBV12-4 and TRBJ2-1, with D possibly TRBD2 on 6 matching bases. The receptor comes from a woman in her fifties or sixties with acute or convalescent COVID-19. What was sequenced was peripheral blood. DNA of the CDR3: TGTGCCAGCAGCCGAGGGACTCAAGTGCAGTTCTTC. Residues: CASSRGTQVQFF.